These 27 T cell receptor beta chains were sequenced from one sample in a study of cytomegalovirus exposure and HLA in healthy donors. With 60 Vbeta and 13 Jbeta primers, the PCR was carried out. The protocol was immunoSEQ multiplex PCR, while the TCRdb copy is restricted to in-frame clones and leaves out a portion. The table includes about 150,000 clones, over 75% detected once. Sequenced: PBMCs. The origin of the receptors is a woman between 25 and 40 years old in good health and CMV-seronegative.

This clone was recorded a few times. The chain uses TRBV29-1 and TRBJ2-7; possibly TRBD1 for D (5 bases). Germline CDR1 and CDR2: SQVTM and ANQGSEA. This CDR3 has 12 residues. Trimming shortened V by 3 bases and J by 0 bases, and 6 bases separated the two germline ends. The CDR3 coding sequence is TGCAGCGTTGATCAGGGCTCCTACGAGCAGTACTTC. It codes for CSVDQGSYEQYF.

This clone showed up just a few times. The CDR3 loop reads CASSYLGLPEETQYF. The CDR3 coding sequence is TGTGCCAGCAGTTACTTGGGACTCCCGGAAGAGACCCAGTACTTC. The chain joins TRBV6-5 to TRBJ2-5, with a possible D match to TRBD2 (6 bases). Trimming removed 1 base from V and 3 bases from J, with 12 bases in between. The V gene's germline CDR1 is MNHEY and CDR2 SVGAGI. This CDR3 is 15 amino acids long.

As to this clone: A junction boundary mismatches the germline segment, possibly from a read error. The chain employs TRBV28 and TRBJ1-3; 7 nucleotides line up with TRBD1. This CDR3 has 15 residues. Germline V gives CDR1 MDHEN, CDR2 SYDVKM. CDR3 nucleotide sequence: TGTGCCAGCAGTGTCACGACAGGGAGCGGAAACGCCATATATTTT. It codes for CASSVTTGSGNAIYF.

The gene calls are TRBV2 and TRBJ2-7, with 10 positions matching TRBD2. The CDR3 spans 17 residues. Germline V gene sequence: CDR1 SNHLY, CDR2 FYNNEI. J was trimmed by 0 bases and V by 7 bases; bases with no gene match: 12. The CDR3 protein is CASNRQRGGLGSYEQYF. The CDR3 region has the DNA TGTGCCAGCAATAGGCAGCGGGGGGGCCTGGGCTCCTACGAGCAGTACTTC.

CDR3 in amino acids: CASSLGAGTEAFF. The DNA for the CDR3 is TGCGCCAGCAGCTTGGGGGCGGGCACTGAAGCTTTCTTT. The chain couples TRBV5-1 to TRBJ1-1; the D is unclear. CDR1 is SGHRS, CDR2 YFSETQ, per germline. The CDR3 consists of 13 residues. Deletions cut 0 bases from V and 4 bases from J, with 7 bases between.

V is TRBV6-4 and J is TRBJ1-1; maybe TRBD1 (5 bases). Germline loops: CDR1 MRHNA, CDR2 SNTAGT. Trimming removed 6 bases at V and 1 base at J, with 9 bases between. The CDR3 consists of 13 residues. CDR3 loop: CASRPDRNTEAFF. CDR3 sequence (DNA): TGTGCCAGCAGACCCGACAGGAACACTGAAGCTTTCTTT.

This clone was counted between two and nine times. The chain has TRBV4-1 and TRBJ1-1, with D perhaps TRBD1 (5 bases). The CDR3 runs to 16 residues. Trimming left V 3 bases short and J 0 bases short, with 14 bases between. CDR1 is MGHRA and CDR2 is YSYEKL in the germline V gene. The CDR3, as DNA: TGCGCCAGCAGCCACCCCGGGCGGGGCATGAACACTGAAGCTTTCTTT. Amino acids: CASSHPGRGMNTEAFF.

The chain couples TRBV15 to TRBJ2-3, with D possibly matching TRBD2 (5 bases). The CDR3 loop spans 15 amino acids. V was shortened by 6 bases and J by 6 bases, with 19 bases between the two germline ends. Germline V gene lookup returns CDR1 LNHNV and CDR2 YYDKDF (reference sequence). CDR3 sequence reads: CATRKPGPQRDTQYF. CDR3 in DNA: TGTGCCACCAGAAAACCGGGCCCCCAGCGGGATACGCAGTATTTT.

This clone was seen more than once but under ten times. The genes are TRBV13 and TRBJ1-1; D possibly corresponds to TRBD1 (6 bases). Germline V gene data show CDR1 as PRHDT and CDR2 as FYEKMQ (reference sequence). With 1 base removed from V and 2 bases from J, the gap between germline ends came to 11 bases. CDR3 length: 15 amino acids. In DNA, the CDR3 is TGTGCCAGCAGCTTAGAGGGGGGGGCAAACACTGAAGCTTTCTTT. This gives the protein CASSLEGGANTEAFF.

This chain uses TRBV5-1 with TRBJ1-1; D possibly corresponds to TRBD1 (6 bases). The CDR3 sequence is 14 residues long. V dropped 4 bases and J dropped 1 base, with 11 bases sitting between them. Germline assignment: CDR1 SGHRS and CDR2 YFSETQ. CDR3 in amino acids: CASSLPRGNTEAFF. The DNA for the CDR3 is TGCGCCAGCAGCCTTCCCAGGGGGAACACTGAAGCTTTCTTT.

This clone came up a few times. J is TRBJ1-1 and V is TRBV7-9; TRBD1 aligns across 7 bases. Germline CDR1 is SEHNR and CDR2 is FQNEAQ (reference sequence). The CDR3 runs to 16 residues. Trimming at V came to 0 bases and at J to 5 bases, leaving 9 bases not matched to a gene. The CDR3 protein is CASSLASGTERTEAFF. CDR3 coding DNA: TGTGCCAGCAGCTTAGCTTCCGGGACAGAGAGGACTGAAGCTTTCTTT. The variable domain in full, with the rest retrieved from reference TRBV7-9 and TRBJ1-1, is DTGVSQNPRHKITKRGQNVTFRCDPISEHNRLYWYRQTLGQGPEFLTYFQNEAQLEKSRLLSDRFSAERPKGSFSTLEIQRTEQGDSAMYLCASSLASGTERTEAFFGQGTRLTVV.

This chain links TRBV7-2 with TRBJ1-1; perhaps TRBD1 as D (6 bases). The CDR3 runs to 16 residues. Trimming took 3 bases from V and 6 from J, leaving 20 bases between them. The germline CDR1 and CDR2 sequences are SGHTA and FQGNSA. The CDR3 sequence: CASSLGRDIFLPEAFF. The CDR3 DNA follows: TGTGCCAGCAGCTTGGGACGGGACATCTTTCTCCCTGAAGCTTTCTTT.

This chain joins TRBV7-9 and TRBJ1-1; possibly TRBD1 for D (5 bases). Trimming stripped 5 bases from V and 4 bases from J, with 17 bases between. There are 15 residues in the CDR3. The germline CDR1 and CDR2 sequences are SEHNR and FQNEAQ (reference sequence). CDR3: CASSRVGGLGTEAFF. The CDR3 DNA reads as TGTGCCAGCAGCCGGGTGGGGGGTCTGGGCACTGAAGCTTTCTTT.

The chain employs TRBV7-6 and TRBJ1-3; D is uncertain. The CDR3 covers 15 residues. The germline gives CDR1 SGHVS, CDR2 FNYEAQ. V shed 5 bases and J shed 2 bases, with 13 bases lying between them. The CDR3 sequence: CASSPYPSAGNTIYF. The CDR3 DNA is TGTGCCAGCAGCCCCTACCCGTCGGCTGGAAACACCATATATTTT.

The genes are TRBV5-4 and TRBJ2-4; TRBD2 matches 9 bases. Unmatched junction bases numbered 8, after V lost 2 bases and J lost 8 bases. Germline V CDR1 and CDR2: SGHNT, YYREEE (reference sequence). The CDR3 length is 15 residues. The CDR3 DNA is TGTGCCAGCAGCTTCGCGGGGGGGCAGAGTTACATTCAGTACTTC. This encodes CASSFAGGQSYIQYF.

The genes are TRBV5-1 and TRBJ1-1; D unclear. The germline gives CDR1 SGHRS, CDR2 YFSETQ. The V end was cut by 0 bases, the J end by 1 base, with 7 bases between. This CDR3 is built from 14 residues. CDR3 region: CASSLGAENTEAFF. Written as DNA, the CDR3 is TGCGCCAGCAGCTTGGGGGCAGAGAACACTGAAGCTTTCTTT.

This clone was counted between two and nine times. The rearrangement joins TRBV19 to TRBJ2-7, with TRBD1 matching 8 bases. Germline V gene sequence: CDR1 LNHDA, CDR2 SQIVND (reference sequence). With 5 bases clipped from V and 5 bases from J, the junction kept 8 bases outside the gene matches. There are 14 residues in the CDR3. In nucleotides, the CDR3 is TGTGCCAGTAGTCTCGGGACAGGTGTAGACGAGCAGTACTTC. It specifies CASSLGTGVDEQYF.

The chain couples TRBV4-1 to TRBJ2-1, with a possible D match to TRBD2 (5 bases). Germline-derived CDR1 and CDR2 are MGHRA and YSYEKL. The CDR3 extends over 17 amino acids. V lost 1 base and J 0 bases, leaving 13 bases between the germline ends. The CDR3 sequence is CASSQVHGSDSYNEQFF. The CDR3 DNA reads as TGCGCCAGCAGCCAAGTCCATGGGAGTGACTCCTACAATGAGCAGTTCTTC.

The V gene is TRBV14, the J gene TRBJ2-7, with no clear D. The germline V gene encodes CDR1 SGHDN and CDR2 FVKESK. Trimming took off 4 bases at V and 3 bases at J, with 25 bases between the two ends. The CDR3 consists of 18 residues. DNA for the CDR3: TGTGCCAGCAGCCCGAGAATCTCCCTAGAGAGGAACCACTACGAGCAGTACTTC. Translation gives CASSPRISLERNHYEQYF.

This chain's CDR3 is CAIESFSYNEQFF. CDR3 DNA sequence: TGTGCCATCGAGTCTTTCTCCTACAATGAGCAGTTCTTC. The chain links TRBV7-9 to TRBJ2-1; no reliable D call. The CDR3 is made up of 13 amino acids. Between the trimmed V and J ends, which lost 10 bases and 0 bases, there was a span of 10 bases. Germline CDR1 reads SEHNR; CDR2 reads FQNEAQ (reference sequence).

This chain connects TRBV19 to TRBJ2-1, with TRBD2 matching over 12 bases. This CDR3 has 17 residues. V shed 4 bases and J 0 bases; nucleotides not matched to a gene: 4. Per the germline V gene, CDR1 is LNHDA and CDR2 is SQIVND (reference sequence). The CDR3 spells CASSKLAGGYSYNEQFF. The DNA for the CDR3 is TGTGCCAGTAGTAAACTAGCGGGGGGATACTCCTACAATGAGCAGTTCTTC. Full variable domain (outside the CDR3, taken from reference TRBV19 and TRBJ2-1): DGGITQSPKYLFRKEGQNVTLSCEQNLNHDAMYWYRQDPGQGLRLIYYSQIVNDFQKGDIAEGYSVSREKKESFPLTVTSAQKNPTAFYLCASSKLAGGYSYNEQFFGPGTRLTVL.

The V and J genes are TRBV7-9 and TRBJ1-3; TRBD1 is a possible D gene (5 bases). This CDR3 region has 14 residues. The germline V gene encodes CDR1 SEHNR and CDR2 FQNEAQ (reference sequence). The germline V and J ends were trimmed by 7 bases and 0 bases, with 10 bases remaining between them. CDR3 nucleotides: TGTGCCAGCACCGACAGCAGCTCTGGAAACACCATATATTTT. The encoded protein is CASTDSSSGNTIYF.

The chain combines TRBV2 with TRBJ1-6; TRBD1 matches at 7 bases. The CDR3 runs 14 residues. V shed 5 bases and J 6 bases; nucleotides not matched to a gene: 4. Germline CDR1 is SNHLY and CDR2 is FYNNEI. The CDR3 DNA is TGTGCCAGCAGTACCTACAGGGGTAATTCACCCCTCCACTTT. Its protein product is CASSTYRGNSPLHF.

This sequence joins TRBV5-1 and TRBJ1-2; TRBD1 aligns across 7 bases. With 6 bases clipped from V and 5 bases from J, the junction kept 7 bases outside the gene matches. CDR1 SGHRS and CDR2 YFSETQ come from the germline V gene. This CDR3 has 13 amino acids. In DNA, the CDR3 is TGCGCCAGCAAGGTGCCGGGACAGTATGGCTACACCTTC. Amino acid sequence: CASKVPGQYGYTF.

V usage is TRBV5-5 and J usage is TRBJ1-3; the D gene is possibly TRBD1 (6 bases). This CDR3 contains 15 residues. From germline, CDR1 is SGHKS and CDR2 YYEKEE (reference sequence). Trimming took 4 bases from V and 4 from J, leaving 15 bases between them. CDR3 DNA: TGTGCCAGCAGCCCGGTTGGGGGGGGCGGAAACACCATATATTTT. It translates to CASSPVGGGGNTIYF. Based on the CDR3 plus reference TRBV5-5 and TRBJ1-3, the full variable domain is DAGVTQSPTHLIKTRGQQVTLRCSPISGHKSVSWYQQVLGQGPQFIFQYYEKEERGRGNFPDRFSARQFPNYSSELNVNALLLGDSALYLCASSPVGGGGNTIYFGEGSWLTVV.

The chain combines TRBV5-4 with TRBJ2-2; 7 nucleotides line up with TRBD2. The CDR3 covers 16 residues. The V and J ends lost 2 bases and 2 bases, in that order; junction bases with no gene match: 6. Looked up from germline, CDR1 is SGHNT and CDR2 is YYREEE (reference sequence). CDR3 bases: TGTGCCAGCAGCTTAGGCAGCGGGGCTAACACCGGGGAGCTGTTTTTT. Encoded protein: CASSLGSGANTGELFF.

With respect to this clone: Other DNA sequences within the sample encode an identical CDR3. The rearrangement joins TRBV27 to TRBJ1-5; tentatively, D is TRBD1 (6 bases). CDR1 MNHEY and CDR2 SMNVEV come from the germline V gene (reference sequence). The CDR3 is 19 amino acids. V was trimmed by 8 bases and J by 0 bases, leaving 26 bases between them. CDR3 nucleotides: TGTGCCAGCTTCCACAGGGTTGGGGAATCTTTTGATAGCAATCAGCCCCAGCATTTT. It encodes CASFHRVGESFDSNQPQHF.